This is a list of T cell receptor beta chains from one sample in a study of shared clonotypes between healthy human individuals. The repertoire was sequenced with immunoSEQ multiplex PCR; TCRdb's copy has only in-frame clones and lacks some. Of over 400,000 clones in the sample, about 96% were seen once. Sequenced material: naive CD4+ T cells sorted from blood. The receptors derive from a woman aged 25 to 39 in good health. The CDR3 runs from the conserved cysteine through the conserved F or W. A D gene is named only where the DNA matches it firmly. Clone size is shown for a subset of rows, as once, few, many or a class of expanded clone.

j_gene,d_gene,abundance,v_gene,CDR3nt,CDR3aa
TRBJ1-4,TRBD1,-,TRBV18,TGTGCCAGCACACGCCCGGGACAGGGACCAACTAATGAAAAACTGTTTTTT,CASTRPGQGPTNEKLFF
TRBJ2-5,TRBD2,-,TRBV10-1,TGCGCCAGCAGTCGGGGACTAGCGGAAGAGACCCAGTACTTC,CASSRGLAEETQYF
TRBJ2-3,TRBD2,-,TRBV5-4,TGTGCCAGCAGCTTGTTCGGGACTAGCATTAGTACGCAGTATTTT,CASSLFGTSISTQYF
TRBJ1-2,-,-,TRBV28,TGTGCCAGCAGTCTCCGAGGAAGCGGCTACACCTTC,CASSLRGSGYTF
TRBJ2-7,-,-,TRBV10-2,TGCGCCAGCAAGGTGGACTCCGTAGGGCCCTACGAGCAGTACTTC,CASKVDSVGPYEQYF
TRBJ1-6,-,once,TRBV19,TGTGCCAGTAGTATTCGAGAAGCGGGCAATTCACCCCTCCACTTT,CASSIREAGNSPLHF
TRBJ1-4,-,once,TRBV5-1,TGCGCCAGCAGCTTGGAAGTCAGGGTTACTAATGAAAAACTGTTTTTT,CASSLEVRVTNEKLFF
TRBJ2-7,-,-,TRBV5-5,TGTGCCAGCAGCAGGACGGGTAGCTCCTACGAGCAGTACTTC,CASSRTGSSYEQYF
TRBJ1-1,TRBD1,-,TRBV7-9,TGTGCCAGCAGCTTAGGGGGACAGGGGGCCGCAGGGACTGAAGCTTTCTTT,CASSLGGQGAAGTEAFF
TRBJ2-2,TRBD2,-,TRBV4-2,TGTGCCAGCAGCCAATCCGCTAGCGGGAGCCGTACCGGGGAGCTGTTTTTT,CASSQSASGSRTGELFF
TRBJ2-5,TRBD2,-,TRBV7-2,TGTGCCAGCAGCTTAGGTCCGACTAGCGGACAAGAGACCCAGTACTTC,CASSLGPTSGQETQYF
TRBJ1-2,TRBD1,-,TRBV6-1,TGTGCCAGCAGTGAAGTATGGGACAGGACTAACTATGGCTACACCTTC,CASSEVWDRTNYGYTF
TRBJ2-5,TRBD2,-,TRBV7-2,TGTGCCAGCAGCTTACCCTCTCCCGCGATTAGCGGGAGGAAAGAGACCCAGTACTTC,CASSLPSPAISGRKETQYF
TRBJ2-1,-,-,TRBV30,TGTGCCTGGGGGGGCCGGGATGAGCAGTTCTTC,CAWGGRDEQFF